These 24 T cell receptor beta chains share one sample of origin, sequenced in a study of T cell changes during pregnancy in multiple sclerosis. This table comes from immunoSEQ multiplex PCR, and its TCRdb copy is limited to in-frame clones, with some not included. Of approximately 27,000 clones in the sample, 90% to 95% were seen once. The sequences come from CD4+ T cells from peripheral blood mononuclear cells, collected in the first trimester of pregnancy. These receptor sequences come from a female donor with multiple sclerosis, enrolled in a pregnancy study.

The V gene is TRBV5-1, the J gene TRBJ2-3; D possibly corresponds to TRBD2 (5 bases). The CDR3 runs 16 residues. Germline assignment: CDR1 SGHRS and CDR2 YFSETQ. V was cut by 4 bases and J by 3 bases, with 18 bases left in between. CDR3 in amino acids: CASSRRLGRETDTQYF. The CDR3 DNA follows: TGCGCCAGCAGCCGGCGACTTGGCCGGGAAACAGATACGCAGTATTTT.

The rearrangement uses TRBV15 and TRBJ1-1, with D possibly being TRBD1 (6 bases). CDR1 is LNHNV, CDR2 YYDKDF, per germline (reference sequence). Trimming cost V 9 bases and J 1 base, with 12 bases left between them. The CDR3 consists of 13 residues. The DNA for the CDR3 is TGTGCCACTCGCGGACAGTGGAACACTGAAGCTTTCTTT. This sequence encodes CATRGQWNTEAFF.

This rearrangement joins TRBV6-1 to TRBJ2-7; TRBD1 matches at 9 bases. The CDR3 extends over 15 amino acids. Germline CDR1 reads MNHNS; CDR2 reads SASEGT. After removal of 0 bases from V and 3 bases from J, the junction contained 3 bases not matched to a gene. The CDR3 region has the DNA TGTGCCAGCAGTGAAGCTCCGGGACAGGGCTACGAGCAGTACTTC. This sequence encodes CASSEAPGQGYEQYF.

The rearrangement links TRBV11-1 to TRBJ2-5, with TRBD1 matching 7 bases. The V and J ends lost 5 bases and 13 bases, in that order; junction bases with no gene match: 7. The CDR3 covers 11 residues. Germline V gene data show CDR1 as SGHAT and CDR2 as FQDESV (reference sequence). The CDR3 nucleotides are TGTGCCAGCAGCGTGACAGGGCGGCGGTACTTC. Encoded protein: CASSVTGRRYF.

This clone is a singleton in its sample. The chain carries TRBV7-2 and TRBJ1-2, with TRBD1 as a possible D gene (6 bases). The V end lost 2 bases, the J end lost 7 bases, and 11 bases lay between the germline ends. The CDR3 runs to 13 residues. In germline, CDR1 is SGHTA, CDR2 FQGNSA. The CDR3 region is CASSLSWGPGYTF. The CDR3 DNA reads as TGTGCCAGCAGCTTAAGCTGGGGGCCTGGCTACACCTTC. The variable domain in full, completed from reference TRBV7-2 and TRBJ1-2, reads GAGVSQSPSNKVTEKGKDVELRCDPISGHTALYWYRQSLGQGLEFLIYFQGNSAPDKSGLPSDRFSAERTGGSVSTLTIQRTQQEDSAVYLCASSLSWGPGYTFGSGTRLTVV.

V usage is TRBV6-5 and J usage is TRBJ1-2; a possible D gene is TRBD1 (5 bases). The CDR3 is 13 amino acids. The germline V gene encodes CDR1 MNHEY and CDR2 SVGAGI. The V and J ends lost 6 bases and 8 bases respectively, with 16 bases between them. The CDR3 region is CASRKEGRWGYTF. The CDR3 coding sequence is TGTGCCAGCAGGAAGGAGGGGCGTTGGGGCTACACCTTC.

The V and J genes are TRBV4-1 and TRBJ1-6; the D is unclear. V lost 6 bases to trimming and J lost 0 bases, with 12 bases between them. In germline, CDR1 is MGHRA, CDR2 YSYEKL. The CDR3 is 16 amino acids. CDR3 amino acids: CASRNWLSSYNSPLHF. The CDR3 DNA is TGCGCCAGCAGGAACTGGTTGAGCTCCTATAATTCACCCCTCCACTTT.

The chain uses TRBV10-3 and TRBJ1-6, with 7 bases identical to TRBD1. The CDR3 is 14 residues long. The germline CDR1 and CDR2 sequences are ENHRY and SYGVKD. V lost 7 bases to trimming and J lost 10 bases; unmatched junction nucleotides: 10. CDR3 coding DNA: TGTGCCATCACCGCGGACAGGATCGCGTCACCCCTCCACTTT. Protein: CAITADRIASPLHF.

The rearrangement joins TRBV4-3 to TRBJ2-3, with 8 bases aligning to TRBD2. Germline assignment: CDR1 LGHNA and CDR2 YSLEER. The length of the CDR3 is 17 residues. The V gene end was trimmed by 3 bases and the J gene end by 4 bases; junction bases not matched to a gene: 12. The CDR3 DNA reads TGCGCCAGCAGCCAGGGGACAACTAGCGGAACTTCAGATACGCAGTATTTT. It specifies CASSQGTTSGTSDTQYF.

The J gene is TRBJ1-2, the V gene TRBV7-3; maybe TRBD1 (6 bases). CDR3 size: 14 residues. Germline values: CDR1 SGHTA, CDR2 FQGTGA. The ends were cut back, 1 base at V and 4 bases at J, with 10 bases in the middle. This chain's CDR3 is CASSLNGGGYGYTF. CDR3 coding DNA: TGTGCCAGCAGCTTAAATGGGGGCGGCTATGGCTACACCTTC.

This chain links TRBV7-9 with TRBJ2-5, with 10 bases identical to TRBD2. Unmatched junction bases numbered 12, after V lost 1 base and J lost 1 base. From germline, CDR1 is SEHNR and CDR2 FQNEAQ (reference sequence). CDR3 size: 19 residues. The CDR3: CASSLGASGGWGTQETQYF. Here the CDR3 DNA reads TGTGCCAGCAGCTTAGGAGCTAGCGGGGGTTGGGGTACCCAAGAGACCCAGTACTTC.

The CDR3 DNA is TGCAGCGTGGGACAGGGCTTGGGAAACACCATATATTTT. Residues: CSVGQGLGNTIYF. The rearrangement uses TRBV29-1 and TRBJ1-3, with 9 bases fitting TRBD1. This CDR3 has 13 residues. Germline V CDR1 and CDR2: SQVTM, ANQGSEA. V dropped 6 bases and J dropped 4; count of bases not matched to a gene: 4.

The rearrangement links TRBV2 to TRBJ1-2; D remains unclear. Germline V gene lookup returns CDR1 SNHLY and CDR2 FYNNEI. The CDR3 length is 12 residues. V was shortened by 6 bases and J by 6 bases, with 11 bases between the two germline ends. CDR3 residues: CASSKAVDGYTF. The CDR3 bases are TGTGCCAGCAGCAAAGCGGTGGATGGCTACACCTTC.

This chain links TRBV5-6 with TRBJ1-5, with D maybe TRBD1 (6 bases). The CDR3 is 12 residues long. The V and J ends lost 2 bases and 6 bases respectively, with 6 bases between them. CDR1 SGHDT and CDR2 YYEEEE come from the germline V gene. The CDR3 DNA reads as TGTGCCAGCAGCTTCAGGGGTCAGCCCCAGCATTTT. It encodes CASSFRGQPQHF.

The gene calls are TRBV7-8 and TRBJ2-7, with D perhaps TRBD1 (6 bases). Per germline, CDR1 SGHVS and CDR2 FQNEAQ. V lost 2 bases and J lost 2, with 13 bases in between. The CDR3 consists of 15 residues. The CDR3 DNA is TGTGCCAGCAGCTTAATGGGGGCGAGCACCTACGAGCAGTACTTC. This encodes CASSLMGASTYEQYF.

This clone was observed a single time. The V call is TRBV12-5, the J call TRBJ2-5, with 7 bases fitting TRBD1. Germline V gene data show CDR1 as LGHNT and CDR2 as FRNRAP. The CDR3 spans 15 residues. With V trimmed by 0 bases and J by 2 bases, 3 bases remained unmatched. This chain's CDR3 is CASGLVRTGQETQYF. In nucleotides, the CDR3 is TGTGCTAGTGGTTTGGTACGGACAGGACAAGAGACCCAGTACTTC. Looking up the rest from reference TRBV12-5 and TRBJ2-5 gives the full variable domain: DARVTQTPRHKVTEMGQEVTMRCQPILGHNTVFWYRQTMMQGLELLAYFRNRAPLDDSGMPKDRFSAEMPDATLATLKIQPSEPRDSAVYFCASGLVRTGQETQYFGPGTRLLVL.

This chain joins TRBV19 and TRBJ2-2; D is undetermined. Germline CDR1 LNHDA, CDR2 SQIVND (reference sequence). The CDR3 is 15 residues long. The V end lost 2 bases, the J end lost 5 bases, and 12 bases lay between the germline ends. This chain's CDR3 is CASSIISLLTGELFF. CDR3 bases: TGTGCCAGTAGTATAATAAGCCTTTTAACCGGGGAGCTGTTTTTT.

This clone was recorded a few times. This chain uses TRBV5-1 with TRBJ1-6, with D uncertain. Trimming left V 3 bases short and J 10 bases short, with 17 bases between. The germline V gene encodes CDR1 SGHRS and CDR2 YFSETQ. The CDR3 covers 15 residues. This CDR3 is CASSYSVGGGSPLHF. The CDR3 DNA sequence: TGCGCCAGCAGCTACTCTGTGGGAGGAGGATCACCCCTCCACTTT.

The chain has TRBV7-9 and TRBJ2-5; D gene unclear. The CDR3 runs to 11 residues. Trimming took 4 bases from V and 3 from J, leaving 3 bases between them. Germline CDR1 SEHNR, CDR2 FQNEAQ (reference sequence). In nucleotides, the CDR3 is TGTGCCAGCAGCTCAAAAGAGACCCAGTACTTC. This codes for CASSSKETQYF.

The chain links TRBV4-1 to TRBJ2-7, with 7 bases matching TRBD1. Trimming took 1 base from V and 4 from J; bases not matched to a gene: 10. The CDR3 covers 16 residues. The germline V gene encodes CDR1 MGHRA and CDR2 YSYEKL. The CDR3: CASSQGSDRSLYEQYF. Written as DNA, the CDR3 is TGCGCCAGCAGCCAAGGATCGGACAGGAGCCTGTACGAGCAGTACTTC.

The CDR3 reads CASIRFREDYGYTF. The CDR3 bases are TGTGCCAGCATCCGATTCAGGGAGGACTATGGCTACACCTTC. This chain uses TRBV5-6 with TRBJ1-2; possible D gene TRBD1, 5 bases. The V gene's germline CDR1 is SGHDT and CDR2 YYEEEE. This CDR3 is 14 amino acids long. V was shortened by 6 bases and J by 3 bases, with 15 bases between the two germline ends.

V and J are TRBV19 and TRBJ1-1; 7 bases line up with TRBD1. The CDR3 sequence is 14 residues long. V lost 5 bases and J lost 4; bases outside the gene matches: 7. CDR1 and CDR2 from the germline V gene are LNHDA and SQIVND (reference sequence). The CDR3 DNA reads as TGTGCCAGTAGTGTGACAGGGCTCCCCACTGAAGCTTTCTTT. As protein: CASSVTGLPTEAFF.

The rearrangement joins TRBV19 to TRBJ1-2, with unresolved D. The CDR3 runs to 15 residues. CDR1 LNHDA and CDR2 SQIVND come from the germline V gene (reference sequence). V was clipped by 6 bases and J by 4 bases, with 18 bases between them. CDR3 DNA sequence: TGTGCCAGTAGCCCCTACTCAGGACTGACCTATGGCTACACCTTC. This codes for CASSPYSGLTYGYTF.

CDR3 residues: CASSLDGGNTEAFF. The CDR3 DNA sequence: TGCGCCAGCAGCTTGGACGGGGGGAACACTGAAGCTTTCTTT. This chain uses TRBV5-1 with TRBJ1-1; possible D gene TRBD1, 5 bases. Germline assignment: CDR1 SGHRS and CDR2 YFSETQ. The germline V and J ends were trimmed by 0 bases and 1 base, with 7 bases remaining between them. This CDR3 comprises 14 residues.